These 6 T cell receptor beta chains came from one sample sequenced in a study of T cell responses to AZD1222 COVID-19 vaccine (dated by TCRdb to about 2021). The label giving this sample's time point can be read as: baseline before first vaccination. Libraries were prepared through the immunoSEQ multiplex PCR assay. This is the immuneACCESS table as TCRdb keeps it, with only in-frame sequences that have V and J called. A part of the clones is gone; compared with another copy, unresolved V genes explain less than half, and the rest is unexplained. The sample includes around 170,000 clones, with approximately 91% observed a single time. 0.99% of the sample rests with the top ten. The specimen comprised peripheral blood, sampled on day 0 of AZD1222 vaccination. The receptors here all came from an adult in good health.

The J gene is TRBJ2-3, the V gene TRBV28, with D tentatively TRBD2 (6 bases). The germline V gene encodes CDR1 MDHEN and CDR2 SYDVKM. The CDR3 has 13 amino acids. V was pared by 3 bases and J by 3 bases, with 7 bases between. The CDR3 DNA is TGTGCCAGCAGTTTGGGGGGAACAGATACGCAGTATTTT. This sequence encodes CASSLGGTDTQYF.

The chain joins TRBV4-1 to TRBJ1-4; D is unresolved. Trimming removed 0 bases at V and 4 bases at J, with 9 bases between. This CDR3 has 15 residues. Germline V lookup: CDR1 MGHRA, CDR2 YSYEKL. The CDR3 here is CASSQESENNEKLFF. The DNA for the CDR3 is TGCGCCAGCAGCCAAGAATCGGAAAATAATGAAAAACTGTTTTTT.

In DNA form, the CDR3 reads TGCGCCAGCAGCCAAGATCAGGCATTTCCTCTCTCCTACGAGCAGTACTTC. It encodes CASSQDQAFPLSYEQYF. V usage is TRBV4-1 and J usage is TRBJ2-7; D is undetermined. Trimming removed 0 bases at V and 0 bases at J, with 15 bases between. The CDR3 length is 17 residues. Germline values: CDR1 MGHRA, CDR2 YSYEKL.

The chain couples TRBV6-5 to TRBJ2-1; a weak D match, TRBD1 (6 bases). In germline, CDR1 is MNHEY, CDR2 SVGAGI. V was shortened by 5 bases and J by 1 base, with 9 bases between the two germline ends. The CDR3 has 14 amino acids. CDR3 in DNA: TGTGCCAGCAGTATGCAGGGGTCCTACAATGAGCAGTTCTTC. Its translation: CASSMQGSYNEQFF.

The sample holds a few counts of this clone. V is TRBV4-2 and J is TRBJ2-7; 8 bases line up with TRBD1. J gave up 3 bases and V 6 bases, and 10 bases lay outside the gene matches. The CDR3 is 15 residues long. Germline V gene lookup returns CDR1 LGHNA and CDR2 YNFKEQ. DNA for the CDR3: TGTGCCAGCAGTGAACAGGGGGATAGTAACTACGAGCAGTACTTC. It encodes CASSEQGDSNYEQYF.

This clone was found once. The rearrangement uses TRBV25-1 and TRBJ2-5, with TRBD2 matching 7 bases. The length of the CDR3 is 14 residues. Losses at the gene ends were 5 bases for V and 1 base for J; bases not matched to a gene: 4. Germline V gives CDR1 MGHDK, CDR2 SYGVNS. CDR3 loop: CASSSLAAQETQYF. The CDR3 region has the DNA TGTGCCAGCAGTTCGCTAGCGGCCCAAGAGACCCAGTACTTC.